A single sample is the source of the 26 T cell receptor beta chains below, sequenced in a study of cytomegalovirus exposure and HLA in healthy donors. PCR was performed using 60 Vbeta and 13 Jbeta primers. The method was immunoSEQ multiplex PCR; TCRdb's version includes in-frame clones alone and lacks a portion of them. The sample contains approximately 180,000 clones, around 80% of which appear only once. The sample consisted of PBMCs. These TCRs come from a woman in her sixties in good health and CMV-seropositive.

This chain uses TRBV4-1 with TRBJ1-5; D may be TRBD1 (6 bases). CDR3 length: 15 amino acids. With 0 bases removed from V and 4 bases from J, the gap between germline ends came to 10 bases. Looked up from germline, CDR1 is MGHRA and CDR2 is YSYEKL. CDR3 coding DNA: TGCGCCAGCAGCCAAGAGGGGGCGAGAAATCAGCCCCAGCATTTT. It codes for CASSQEGARNQPQHF.

The chain uses TRBV15 and TRBJ2-7, with a weak D call TRBD2 (6 bases). This CDR3 has 13 amino acids. Germline V gene data show CDR1 as LNHNV and CDR2 as YYDKDF (reference sequence). V was clipped by 5 bases and J by 4 bases, with 12 bases between them. The CDR3 DNA sequence: TGTGCCACCAGCGGCGGGACCGCGTACGAGCAGTACTTC. Its protein is CATSGGTAYEQYF.

The chain is built from TRBV5-8 and TRBJ1-3, with 7 bases matching TRBD1. Germline V gene data show CDR1 as SGHTS and CDR2 as YDEGEE. The CDR3 is 16 amino acids. V dropped 4 bases and J dropped 2; count of bases not matched to a gene: 9. CDR3 DNA: TGTGCCAGCAGCGTATACGTAGGACAGGCTGGAAACACCATATATTTT. Its translation is CASSVYVGQAGNTIYF. Drawing the rest from reference TRBV5-8 and TRBJ1-3, the complete variable domain is EAGVTQSPTHLIKTRGQQATLRCSPISGHTSVYWYQQALGLGLQFLLWYDEGEERNRGNFPPRFSGRQFPNYSSELNVNALELEDSALYLCASSVYVGQAGNTIYFGEGSWLTVV.

V and J are TRBV5-1 and TRBJ2-2; 7 positions agree with TRBD1. This CDR3 has 14 amino acids. With 4 bases clipped from V and 5 bases from J, the junction kept 5 bases outside the gene matches. Germline CDR1 SGHRS, CDR2 YFSETQ. The CDR3 coding sequence is TGCGCCAGCAGCCCCCGGACAGGAACCGGGGAGCTGTTTTTT. It codes for CASSPRTGTGELFF.

This clone was found a few times. The CDR3 nucleotides read TGTGCCAGCAGCGCCCTCGGGGCAGGGGGCGTTCTTCCCTCCGGCTACACCTTC. It translates to CASSALGAGGVLPSGYTF. The chain has TRBV9 and TRBJ1-2; TRBD1 aligns across 8 bases. Unmatched junction bases numbered 21, after V lost 3 bases and J lost 8 bases. CDR1 is SGDLS and CDR2 is YYNGEE in the germline V gene. The CDR3 spans 18 residues.

In DNA form, the CDR3 reads TGTGCCAGCAGCCAACAACAGGGGTCCTACGAGCAGTACTTC. It is translated as CASSQQQGSYEQYF. This rearrangement joins TRBV16 to TRBJ2-7; 7 bases fit TRBD1. The CDR3 covers 14 residues. V shed 2 bases and J 1 base; nucleotides not matched to a gene: 2. The germline gives CDR1 KGHSY, CDR2 FQNENV.

The chain carries TRBV10-3 and TRBJ1-4; 11 bases map to TRBD1. Germline CDR1 and CDR2: ENHRY and SYGVKD. The V segment lost 3 bases and the J segment 8 bases; nucleotides outside the gene matches: 5. CDR3 length equals 15 residues. The CDR3 DNA sequence: TGTGCCATCAGTGAACCAGGGACAGGGGGGGAAAAACTGTTTTTT. It encodes CAISEPGTGGEKLFF.

The CDR3 loop is CASRDRLYSNQPQHF. The CDR3 region has the DNA TGTGCCAGCAGGGACAGGCTTTATAGCAATCAGCCCCAGCATTTT. The chain combines TRBV27 with TRBJ1-5; 7 positions match TRBD1. The ends lost 6 bases at V and 0 bases at J; junction bases unmatched: 5. Germline V gene lookup returns CDR1 MNHEY and CDR2 SMNVEV (reference sequence). The CDR3 loop spans 15 amino acids.

The chain has TRBV27 and TRBJ2-1; possible D gene TRBD1, 6 bases. Trimming took 4 bases from V and 4 from J, leaving 11 bases between them. The CDR3 loop spans 14 amino acids. Germline lookup yields CDR1 MNHEY and CDR2 SMNVEV (reference sequence). The CDR3 reads CASSSGTFYNEQFF. CDR3 nucleotide sequence: TGTGCCAGCAGTTCTGGGACATTTTACAATGAGCAGTTCTTC.

This chain joins TRBV11-1 and TRBJ1-1; D uncertain. The CDR3 runs 13 residues. V was clipped by 4 bases and J by 7 bases, with 13 bases between them. From germline, CDR1 is SGHAT and CDR2 FQDESV (reference sequence). CDR3 amino acids: CASSSSQEGEAFF. CDR3 in DNA: TGTGCCAGCAGCTCTAGCCAGGAGGGTGAAGCTTTCTTT.

This clone was counted a single time. Different DNA sequences within this sample yield the same CDR3. The rearrangement links TRBV5-6 to TRBJ2-7; 8 bases are shared with TRBD1. Trimming took 5 bases from V and 0 from J; bases not matched to a gene: 4. The CDR3 is made up of 14 amino acids. Per germline, CDR1 SGHDT and CDR2 YYEEEE. CDR3 residues: CASSPGTGSYEQYF. Written as DNA, the CDR3 is TGTGCCAGCAGTCCCGGGACAGGCTCCTACGAGCAGTACTTC.

The chain has TRBV10-3 and TRBJ2-7; 8 nucleotides line up with TRBD1. Germline V gene lookup returns CDR1 ENHRY and CDR2 SYGVKD. V gave up 0 bases and J gave up 6 bases; unmatched junction bases: 7. There are 15 residues in the CDR3. As DNA, the CDR3 is TGTGCCATCAGTGAGTCCGGGACAGGTAATCGCGAGCAGTACTTC. Its translation is CAISESGTGNREQYF.

The chain joins TRBV5-1 to TRBJ1-1; D not certain. In germline, CDR1 is SGHRS, CDR2 YFSETQ. Trimming pared 0 bases from V and 0 bases from J, leaving 9 bases between. The CDR3 extends over 15 amino acids. The CDR3: CASSLGLSMNTEAFF. The CDR3, as DNA: TGCGCCAGCAGCTTGGGATTGAGTATGAACACTGAAGCTTTCTTT.

This chain connects TRBV19 to TRBJ2-7; TRBD2 matches 14 bases. CDR1 is LNHDA and CDR2 is SQIVND in the germline V gene (reference sequence). V lost 10 bases to trimming and J lost 7 bases; unmatched junction nucleotides: 9. This CDR3 is 14 amino acids long. CDR3 coding DNA: TGTGCCACCCGGACTAGCGGGGGGTCAAGGGAGCAGTACTTC. This codes for CATRTSGGSREQYF.

This clone was seen more than once but under ten times. The chain employs TRBV30 and TRBJ2-7, with a possible D match to TRBD1 (6 bases). The CDR3 extends over 15 amino acids. V shed 0 bases and J shed 0 bases, with 12 bases lying between them. Germline assignment: CDR1 GTSNPN and CDR2 SVGIG (reference sequence). The CDR3 here is CAWSVGQDSSYEQYF. CDR3 DNA sequence: TGTGCCTGGAGTGTTGGGCAGGACAGCTCCTACGAGCAGTACTTC.

This clone has more than one count but fewer than ten. V and J are TRBV28 and TRBJ2-7, with 7 bases that match TRBD2. The germline CDR1 and CDR2 sequences are MDHEN and SYDVKM. Germline trimming cut 3 bases from V and 3 bases from J; bases unmatched to any gene: 2. The CDR3 loop spans 13 amino acids. The DNA for the CDR3 is TGTGCCAGCAGTTTCCCGGGGGGCTACGAGCAGTACTTC. Residues: CASSFPGGYEQYF.

This chain links TRBV11-2 with TRBJ2-3; TRBD2 aligns across 9 bases. Germline V lookup: CDR1 SGHAT, CDR2 FQNNGV. This CDR3 is built from 16 residues. The V and J ends lost 0 bases and 6 bases, in that order; junction bases with no gene match: 7. DNA of the CDR3: TGTGCCAGCAGCTTAGATTCTAGTAGCGGGAGTGATACGCAGTATTTT. This gives the protein CASSLDSSSGSDTQYF. Drawing the rest from reference TRBV11-2 and TRBJ2-3, the complete variable domain is EAGVAQSPRYKIIEKRQSVAFWCNPISGHATLYWYQQILGQGPKLLIQFQNNGVVDDSQLPKDRFSAERLKGVDSTLKIQPAKLEDSAVYLCASSLDSSSGSDTQYFGPGTRLTVL.

The rearrangement joins TRBV2 to TRBJ2-2; the D is unclear. Trimming removed 6 bases from V and 5 bases from J, with 4 bases in between. This CDR3 is 11 amino acids long. Germline assignment: CDR1 SNHLY and CDR2 FYNNEI. The CDR3 coding sequence is TGTGCCAGCAGCGTTACCGGGGAGCTGTTTTTT. Its protein product is CASSVTGELFF.

This clone was detected a few times. The rearrangement links TRBV9 to TRBJ1-2; D ambiguous. The germline CDR1 and CDR2 sequences are SGDLS and YYNGEE. Trimming cost V 0 bases and J 0 bases, with 15 bases left between them. CDR3 length: 17 amino acids. CDR3 nucleotide sequence: TGTGCCAGCAGCGTAGTTGGAGGCAGACTCTCTAACTATGGCTACACCTTC. Protein sequence: CASSVVGGRLSNYGYTF.

The rearrangement joins TRBV30 to TRBJ2-5; 12 nucleotides align to TRBD1. The trim removed 1 base at V and 5 bases at J, leaving 11 bases unmatched. The germline V gene encodes CDR1 GTSNPN and CDR2 SVGIG (reference sequence). This CDR3 contains 17 residues. The CDR3 nucleotides are TGTGCCTGGAGTGCATCCGGGACAGGGGGCTTTCGGGAGACCCAGTACTTC. Translated: CAWSASGTGGFRETQYF. The full variable domain, with the rest looked up from reference TRBV30 and TRBJ2-5, is SQTIHQWPATLVQPVGSPLSLECTVEGTSNPNLYWYRQAAGRGLQLLFYSVGIGQISSEVPQNLSASRPQDRQFILSSKKLLLSDSGFYLCAWSASGTGGFRETQYFGPGTRLLVL.

The rearrangement uses TRBV10-2 and TRBJ2-7; 9 bases fit TRBD2. This CDR3 has 14 amino acids. V was clipped by 6 bases and J by 1 base; unmatched bases: 4. Per germline, CDR1 WSHSY and CDR2 SAAADI. Here the CDR3 DNA reads TGCGCCAGCAGGGCGGGGGGGCCTTCCTACGAGCAGTACTTC. It encodes CASRAGGPSYEQYF.

The V call is TRBV28, the J call TRBJ2-7, with 9 bases matching TRBD1. Trimming cost V 7 bases and J 0 bases; bases outside gene matches: 10. CDR3 length: 16 residues. Germline assignment: CDR1 MDHEN and CDR2 SYDVKM. CDR3 protein: CASNPPGTGSSYEQYF. Written as DNA, the CDR3 is TGTGCCAGCAACCCCCCCGGGACAGGGAGCTCCTACGAGCAGTACTTC. Full variable domain (missing parts from reference TRBV28 and TRBJ2-7): DVKVTQSSRYLVKRTGEKVFLECVQDMDHENMFWYRQDPGLGLRLIYFSYDVKMKEKGDIPEGYSVSREKKERFSLILESASTNQTSMYLCASNPPGTGSSYEQYFGPGTRLTVT.

The chain employs TRBV25-1 and TRBJ1-5; 8 bases agree with TRBD1. Unmatched junction bases numbered 4, after V lost 3 bases and J lost 0 bases. Germline loops: CDR1 MGHDK, CDR2 SYGVNS. This CDR3 spans 16 amino acids. CDR3 loop: CASSDSDRDSNQPQHF. The CDR3, as DNA: TGTGCCAGCAGTGATTCGGACAGGGATAGCAATCAGCCCCAGCATTTT.

This clone was observed a few times. The chain employs TRBV9 and TRBJ1-1; 7 bases map to TRBD1. CDR3 length equals 15 residues. V lost 0 bases to trimming and J lost 5 bases; unmatched junction nucleotides: 7. The germline CDR1 and CDR2 sequences are SGDLS and YYNGEE. The CDR3: CASSVGPQGGTEAFF. CDR3 nucleotides: TGTGCCAGCAGCGTAGGGCCCCAGGGGGGAACTGAAGCTTTCTTT.

The chain has TRBV5-5 and TRBJ2-7, with D tentatively TRBD2 (5 bases). This CDR3 has 14 amino acids. V was pared by 4 bases and J by 0 bases, with 11 bases between. Germline CDR1 reads SGHKS; CDR2 reads YYEKEE (reference sequence). CDR3 in DNA: TGTGCCAGCAGCACCGCGGGCTACTCCTACGAGCAGTACTTC. The encoded protein is CASSTAGYSYEQYF.

This clone was detected once. The chain couples TRBV28 to TRBJ2-3; D unresolved. V was shortened by 5 bases and J by 2 bases, with 17 bases between the two germline ends. The CDR3 contains 16 residues. Germline-derived CDR1 and CDR2 are MDHEN and SYDVKM. The chain's CDR3 is CASSVPSVPLTDTQYF. The DNA for the CDR3 is TGTGCCAGCAGTGTCCCTAGTGTACCCCTCACAGATACGCAGTATTTT.